This TCR beta chain was observed in a study of T cells in Graves' hyperthyroidism and ophthalmopathy. Study in general: Before any treatment, at initial diagnosis, peripheral blood was collected.

At least ten counts were recorded for this clonotype. Germline CDR1 is MRHNA and CDR2 is SNTAGT. Trimming cost V 4 bases and J 2 bases, with 15 bases left between them. This CDR3 has 15 residues. Blood was obtained at the first hyperthyroidism diagnosis, which preceded any ophthalmopathy symptoms. It was RNA transcripts that yielded the amplified TCR beta CDR3 regions. A set of HTBI primers served as the primers for a first-round RT-PCR of the TCR CDR3. One entry per CDR3 protein, called by TCRdb with MiXCR from the multiplex PCR reads. Seen here are hundreds of thousands of distinct CDR3 sequences, about 25% observed once, and the top ten hold 20% to 30%.

Input material: blood. The chain employs TRBV6-4 and TRBJ2-7; D is unclear. This TCR was sampled from a middle-aged man with Graves' hyperthyroidism that later progressed to Graves' ophthalmopathy. CDR3 in amino acids: CASSAHPGTTYEQYF. The CDR3 DNA follows: TGTGCCAGCAGTGCGCACCCGGGTACTACCTACGAGCAGTACTTC.